This T cell receptor (beta chain) was documented in a study of blood T cell repertoires in COVID-19. V was clipped by 5 bases and J by 4 bases, with 9 bases between them. The CDR3 length is 12 residues. Germline CDR1 is MNHEY and CDR2 is SVGAGI. TCRdb's copy holds only in-frame clones and misses some; the assay was immunoSEQ multiplex PCR. The sample contains approximately 210,000 clones, 70% to 85% of which appear only once. The receptor was derived from a woman in her sixties who had recovered from COVID-19. V and J are TRBV6-5 and TRBJ2-7, with a weak D call TRBD2 (6 bases). The sequenced sample consisted of PBMCs or T cells enriched from blood (not recorded which). The CDR3 loop reads CASSPGRYEQYF. DNA for the CDR3: TGTGCCAGCAGTCCGGGGAGGTACGAGCAGTACTTC.